The subject of this entry is one T cell receptor beta chain. No cognate antigen has been identified for it. No per-base quality is available; no much larger clone lies one base away. The data originate from a study of TIL therapy for anti-PD-1-resistant metastatic lung cancer (dated by TCRdb to the early 2020s). Background on the whole study: Tumors were harvested prior to any PD-1/PD-L1 blockade, after which nivolumab was administered to patients, and lymphodepletion, expanded TIL infusion and IL-2 were given to patients who progressed. Across the cohort, whole-exome sequencing showed a median non-synonymous tumor mutation burden of about 1.6 mutations per megabase. A median age of 54 years (range about 35-80) and a median tumor PD-L1 proportion score of 6% were recorded among enrolled patients. The cohort was composed predominantly of lung adenocarcinoma, with a few EGFR-mutant and two ALK-rearranged tumors included, and half of patients were identified as current or former smokers. Tumor and peripheral blood T cell receptor beta sequencing was used to track clonotypes across tumor, expanded TIL product and serial blood samples. What the authors observed across the whole study: The study protocol defined all tumor marker inferences as exploratory. The cohort was highly selected, with more treatment-naive, never-smoker and oncogene-addicted patients than typical, limiting generalizability. Clonotypes from the infused TIL partially replaced the baseline peripheral repertoire and then declined over months, and persistence showed no apparent association with response.

The time point label for this specimen denotes: pre-treatment sample, taken before nivolumab and TIL therapy. Adults with stage 4 NSCLC were enrolled in a dual-center phase I trial from late 2017 to early 2020. Samples were obtained from a single-arm, open-label phase I trial in which tumor-infiltrating lymphocyte therapy with nivolumab was evaluated in advanced non-small cell lung cancer. Blood mononuclear cells were isolated from EDTA tubes by Ficoll gradient and were snap-frozen as pellets, and DNA was extracted with a Qiagen mini-prep kit. The immunoSEQ v3 hsTCRB kit was used to amplify TCR beta CDR3 regions from genomic DNA through bias-controlled multiplex PCR. TCR libraries were sequenced on an Illumina NextSeq 500 to approximately 2 million read pairs for survey level or roughly 4.5-6.5 million for deep level. For the original study's pipeline: V, D and J genes were assigned, non-productive sequences were removed, and clonality was reported by immunoSEQ Analyzer software. Repertoires of infused TIL and blood were compared using productive Simpson clonality and the Morisita overlap index of productive TRB rearrangements. Absolute clonotype counts in blood were estimated as lymphocyte count times CD3+ fraction times the clone's productive frequency. TCRdb limited this immuneACCESS table to in-frame rearrangements with V and J called. A share of clones is missing; checked studies link under half to unresolved V genes, and the rest is unexplained. The DNA was the basis for D and trimming; V, J and clone size are from that table. The sample includes around 20,000 clones, with approximately 79% observed a single time. The ten largest account for around 7% of the sample.

The CDR3 runs 14 residues from the cysteine to the phenylalanine. Only CDR3 DNA is held: 42 bases, read in frame from base 1. V is pared back by 0 bases and J by 7 bases, with 13 bases lying between the germline termini. CDR1 and CDR2, per the germline V gene (reference sequence), are GTSNPN and SVGIG. The chain links TRBV30 with TRBJ1-5, and the D gene may be TRBD1, 5 bases matching. The sequencing used blood, collected at baseline. The origin of this receptor is a person aged 30 to 80 with non-small cell lung cancer. The CDR3 protein sequence reads: CAWSVGGAGQPQHF. The sequenced DNA: TGTGCCTGGAGTGTCGGCGGGGCGGGCCAGCCCCAGCATTTT. The entire variable domain, with the stretches around the CDR3 drawn from the reference TRBV30 and TRBJ1-5 proteins, is SQTIHQWPATLVQPVGSPLSLECTVEGTSNPNLYWYRQAAGRGLQLLFYSVGIGQISSEVPQNLSASRPQDRQFILSSKKLLLSDSGFYLCAWSVGGAGQPQHFGDGTRLSIL.